These 10 T cell receptor beta chains were sequenced from one sample in a study of technical replicates of blood from several donors. Data came from immunoSEQ multiplex PCR; TCRdb stores just in-frame clones and leaves some out. The sample holds tens of thousands of clones, about 94% seen once. Sequences were obtained from T cells isolated from PBMCs. These receptors were collected from a human donor in good health.

V usage is TRBV28 and J usage is TRBJ2-7, with TRBD1 identical over 9 bases. CDR1 and CDR2 (germline): MDHEN, SYDVKM. V shed 5 bases, J shed 2 bases, and the junction held 4 bases outside the gene matches. The CDR3 totals 14 residues. In nucleotides, the CDR3 is TGTGCCAGCAGTCTTAGACAGGGGGCCTACGAGCAGTACTTC. Translation: CASSLRQGAYEQYF.

The J gene is TRBJ2-7, the V gene TRBV28, with 7 bases fitting TRBD1. The CDR3 spans 13 residues. CDR1 MDHEN and CDR2 SYDVKM come from the germline V gene. With V trimmed by 3 bases and J by 3 bases, 2 bases remained unmatched. Here the CDR3 reads CASSFAGGYEQYF. CDR3 nucleotides: TGTGCCAGCAGTTTTGCAGGGGGCTACGAGCAGTACTTC.

The rearrangement uses TRBV6-7 and TRBJ2-3; 8 bases map to TRBD2. TRBV6-7 is an ORF; its function is uncertain. The CDR3 is 17 residues long. The junction had 11 bases not matched to a gene; V was cut back by 6 bases and J by 0 bases. CDR3 nucleotide sequence: TGTGCCAGCAGGGTTTCCACTAGCGGAGCTAGCACAGATACGCAGTATTTT. Protein product: CASRVSTSGASTDTQYF.

The V and J genes are TRBV4-1 and TRBJ2-1; 8 nucleotides match TRBD2. The CDR3 consists of 17 residues. The germline CDR1 and CDR2 sequences are MGHRA and YSYEKL. With V trimmed by 0 bases and J by 8 bases, 12 bases remained unmatched. The CDR3 bases are TGCGCCAGCAGCCAAGAACGGGGACTAGGAGAGGGCGATGAGCAGTTCTTC. Protein product: CASSQERGLGEGDEQFF.

The chain carries TRBV6-6 and TRBJ2-7; the match to TRBD2 covers 9 bases. The trim removed 4 bases at V and 4 bases at J, leaving 5 bases unmatched. Germline values: CDR1 MNHNY, CDR2 SVGAGI (reference sequence). CDR3 length equals 14 residues. The CDR3 nucleotides are TGTGCCAGCAGTTTGGGGACTAGCAGGTACGAGCAGTACTTC. Its translation is CASSLGTSRYEQYF.

The chain has TRBV12-5 and TRBJ1-2; possible D gene TRBD1, 6 bases. Germline CDR1 LGHNT, CDR2 FRNRAP. Trimming left V 7 bases short and J 3 bases short, with 9 bases between. The CDR3 is made up of 12 amino acids. CDR3 amino acids: CASAQGDYGYTF. The CDR3 region has the DNA TGTGCTAGTGCACAGGGAGACTATGGCTACACCTTC.

The chain has TRBV9 and TRBJ2-7, with TRBD2 as a possible D gene (6 bases). CDR3 length equals 15 residues. V was pared by 4 bases and J by 2 bases, with 16 bases between. Germline-derived CDR1 and CDR2 are SGDLS and YYNGEE. The CDR3 bases are TGTGCCAGCAGCCCTACGGCTAGCGAGGCCTACGAGCAGTACTTC. It is translated as CASSPTASEAYEQYF.

Here the CDR3 DNA reads TGTGCCAGCAGCCTTAAGTGGGCTTACAATCAGCCCCAGCATTTT. This gives the protein CASSLKWAYNQPQHF. The V call is TRBV28, the J call TRBJ1-5; D unresolved. V was pared by 6 bases and J by 3 bases, with 15 bases between. Germline CDR1 MDHEN, CDR2 SYDVKM. The CDR3 sequence is 15 residues long.

The chain is built from TRBV7-2 and TRBJ2-7, with 12 bases that match TRBD2. With V trimmed by 4 bases and J by 0 bases, 4 bases remained unmatched. Germline V CDR1 and CDR2: SGHTA, FQGNSA. The CDR3 totals 16 residues. CDR3 sequence: CASSSSSGGASYEQYF. The DNA for the CDR3 is TGTGCCAGCAGCTCTTCTAGCGGGGGGGCCTCCTACGAGCAGTACTTC.

The count of this clone is one. V and J are TRBV7-3 and TRBJ1-1, with 8 positions matching TRBD1. CDR1 is SGHTA and CDR2 is FQGTGA in the germline V gene. V was clipped by 5 bases and J by 10 bases; unmatched bases: 6. CDR3 length: 12 residues. This chain's CDR3 is CASSQGQERAFF. In DNA, the CDR3 is TGTGCCAGCAGCCAGGGACAGGAGAGAGCTTTCTTT.